Below, one T cell receptor (beta chain) is given with its context. Its antigen is still unknown. This specimen belongs to a study of cytotoxic CD8 clonotypes in ibrutinib-treated CLL. Notes on the study in general: Clonotypes that were public were uncommon, and they contracted or stayed stable on treatment.

The CDR3 spans 15 residues. V shed 2 bases and J shed 2 bases, with 11 bases lying between them. CDR1 SGHRS and CDR2 YFSETQ come from the germline V gene. Sequencing used immunoSEQ multiplex PCR; TCRdb keeps in-frame clones, though not all of them. The sample shows about 140,000 clones, approximately 80% of them seen only once. The receptor was derived from a human donor with chronic lymphocytic leukemia. The sample in question was PBMCs, obtained after 12 months of ibrutinib treatment. J is TRBJ1-3 and V is TRBV5-1; D is undetermined. The CDR3 here is CASSFNGLTGNTIYF. CDR3 coding DNA: TGCGCCAGCAGCTTTAATGGCCTTACTGGAAACACCATATATTTT.